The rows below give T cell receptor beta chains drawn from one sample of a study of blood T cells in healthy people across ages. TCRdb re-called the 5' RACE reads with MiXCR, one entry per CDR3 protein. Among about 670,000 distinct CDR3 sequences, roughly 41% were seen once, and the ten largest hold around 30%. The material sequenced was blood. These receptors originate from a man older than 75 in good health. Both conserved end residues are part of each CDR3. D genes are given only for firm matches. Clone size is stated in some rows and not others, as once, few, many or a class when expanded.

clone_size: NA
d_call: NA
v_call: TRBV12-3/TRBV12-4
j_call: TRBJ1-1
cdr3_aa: CASSLEGVRYRTEAFF
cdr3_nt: TGTGCCAGCAGTTTGGAGGGGGTTCGGTATCGGACTGAAGCTTTCTTT

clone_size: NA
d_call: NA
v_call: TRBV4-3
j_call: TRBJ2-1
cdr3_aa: CASSQDRFINEQFF
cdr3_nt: TGCGCCAGCAGCCAAGACAGGTTCATCAATGAGCAGTTCTTC

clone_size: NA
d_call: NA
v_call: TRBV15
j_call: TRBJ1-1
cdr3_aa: CATSRDGSAEAFF
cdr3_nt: TGTGCCACCAGCAGAGATGGGTCGGCTGAAGCTTTCTTT

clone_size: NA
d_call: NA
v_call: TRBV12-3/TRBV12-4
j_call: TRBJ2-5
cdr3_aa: CASSPNGLSQETQYF
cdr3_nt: TGTGCCAGCAGTCCGAACGGACTCAGTCAAGAGACCCAGTACTTC

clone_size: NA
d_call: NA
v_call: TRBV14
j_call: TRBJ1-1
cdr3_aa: CASSRDMSEGTEAFF
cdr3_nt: TGTGCCAGCAGCCGGGACATGAGCGAGGGCACCGAAGCTTTCTTT

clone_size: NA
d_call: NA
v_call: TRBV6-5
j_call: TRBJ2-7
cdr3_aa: CASSRAVRDEQYF
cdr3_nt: TGTGCCAGCAGTCGGGCGGTTCGTGACGAGCAGTACTTC

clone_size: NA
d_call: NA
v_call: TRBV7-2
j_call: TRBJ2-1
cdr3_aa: CASSAQIMGAIYNEQFF
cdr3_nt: TGTGCCAGCAGCGCGCAAATTATGGGGGCCATCTACAATGAGCAGTTCTTC

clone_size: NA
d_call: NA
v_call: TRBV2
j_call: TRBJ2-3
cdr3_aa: CASNPGSADTQYF
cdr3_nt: TGTGCCAGCAATCCTGGGAGCGCAGATACGCAGTATTTT

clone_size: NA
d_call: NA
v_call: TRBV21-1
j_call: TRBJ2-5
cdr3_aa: CASSATRGYQETQYF
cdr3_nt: TGTGCCAGCAGCGCTACAAGGGGGTACCAAGAGACCCAGTACTTC

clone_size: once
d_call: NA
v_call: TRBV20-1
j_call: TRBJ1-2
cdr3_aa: CSASGTPNYGYTF
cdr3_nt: TGCAGTGCTAGTGGGACACCTAACTATGGCTACACCTTC

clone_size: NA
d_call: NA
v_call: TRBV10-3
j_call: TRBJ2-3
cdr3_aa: CAISGPLSGFTDTQYF
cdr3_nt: TGTGCCATCAGTGGCCCCCTGTCGGGGTTCACAGATACGCAGTATTTT

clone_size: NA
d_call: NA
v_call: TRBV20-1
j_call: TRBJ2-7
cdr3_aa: CSAPLRGGDEQYF
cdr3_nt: TGCAGTGCCCCCCTCAGGGGAGGTGACGAGCAGTACTTC

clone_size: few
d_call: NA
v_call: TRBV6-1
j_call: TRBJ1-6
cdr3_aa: CASSSGGSSYNSPLHF
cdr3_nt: TGTGCCAGCAGTTCTGGGGGCAGCTCCTATAATTCACCCCTCCACTTT

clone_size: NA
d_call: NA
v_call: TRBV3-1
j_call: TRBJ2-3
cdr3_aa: CASSQDQLFYTAQYF
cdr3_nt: TGTGCCAGCAGCCAAGATCAGTTGTTCTACACGGCGCAGTATTTT

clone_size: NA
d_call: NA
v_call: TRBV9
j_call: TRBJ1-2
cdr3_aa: CASSVTGSSSAESYTF
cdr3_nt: TGTGCCAGCAGCGTAACAGGGTCCTCTTCAGCTGAAAGCTACACCTTC

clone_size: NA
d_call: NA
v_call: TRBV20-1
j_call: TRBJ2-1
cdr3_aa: CSARNDRQSYNEQFF
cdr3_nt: TGCAGTGCTAGAAACGACAGGCAGTCGTACAATGAGCAGTTCTTC

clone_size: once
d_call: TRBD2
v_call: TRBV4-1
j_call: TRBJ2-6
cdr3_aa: CASSQRGLAGDSGANVLTF
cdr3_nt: TGCGCCAGCAGCCAACGAGGTCTAGCGGGAGACTCTGGGGCCAACGTCCTGACTTTC

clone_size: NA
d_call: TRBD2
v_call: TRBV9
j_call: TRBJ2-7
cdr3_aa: CASSVAAGGSEQYF
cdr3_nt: TGTGCCAGCAGCGTAGCAGCGGGGGGCTCCGAGCAGTACTTC

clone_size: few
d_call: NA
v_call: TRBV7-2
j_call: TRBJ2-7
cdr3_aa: CASSLGPRTEQYF
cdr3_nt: TGTGCCAGCAGCTTGGGGCCCCGCACCGAGCAGTACTTC

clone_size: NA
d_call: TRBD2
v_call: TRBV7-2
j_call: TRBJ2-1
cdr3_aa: CAGSKLAGAYNEQFF
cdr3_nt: TGTGCCGGCAGCAAGCTAGCGGGCGCTTACAATGAGCAGTTCTTC

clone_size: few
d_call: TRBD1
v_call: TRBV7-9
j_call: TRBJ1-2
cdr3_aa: CASSPGTGGQADYGYTF
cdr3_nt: TGTGCCAGCAGCCCCGGGACAGGGGGCCAAGCCGACTATGGCTACACCTTC

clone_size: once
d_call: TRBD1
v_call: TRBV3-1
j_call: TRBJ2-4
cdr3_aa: CASSQASGGMVYIQYF
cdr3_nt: TGTGCCAGCAGCCAAGCTTCAGGGGGCATGGTATACATTCAGTACTTC

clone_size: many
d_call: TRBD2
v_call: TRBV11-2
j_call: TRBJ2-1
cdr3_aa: CASSSGLAGTYEQFF
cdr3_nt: TGTGCCAGCAGCTCCGGACTAGCGGGAACTTATGAGCAGTTCTTC

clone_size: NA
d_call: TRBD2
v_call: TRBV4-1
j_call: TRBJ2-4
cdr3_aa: CASSQELVGTSGGAVNIQYF
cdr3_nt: TGCGCCAGCAGCCAAGAATTGGTTGGGACTAGCGGGGGGGCCGTGAACATTCAGTACTTC

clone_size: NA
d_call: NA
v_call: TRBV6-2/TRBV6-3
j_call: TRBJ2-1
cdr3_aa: CASRSNGLPVIASYNEQFF
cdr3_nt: TGTGCCAGCCGAAGTAACGGACTGCCCGTTATAGCCTCCTACAATGAGCAGTTCTTC

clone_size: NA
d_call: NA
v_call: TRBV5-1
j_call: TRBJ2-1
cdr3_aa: CASSIPGQETQFF
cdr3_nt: TGCGCCAGCAGCATACCCGGGCAAGAGACCCAGTTCTTC

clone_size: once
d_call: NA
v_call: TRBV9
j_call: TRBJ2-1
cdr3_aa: CASSVEGYGGEQFF
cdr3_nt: TGTGCCAGCAGCGTAGAGGGCTACGGGGGTGAGCAGTTCTTC

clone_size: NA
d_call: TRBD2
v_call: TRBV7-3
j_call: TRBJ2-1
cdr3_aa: CASSIGLAGRGEQFF
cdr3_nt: TGTGCCAGCAGCATAGGACTAGCGGGAAGAGGCGAGCAGTTCTTC

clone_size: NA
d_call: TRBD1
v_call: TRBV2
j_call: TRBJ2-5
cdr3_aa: CASRSGTGQETQYF
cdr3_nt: TGTGCCAGCAGGAGTGGGACAGGCCAAGAGACCCAGTACTTC

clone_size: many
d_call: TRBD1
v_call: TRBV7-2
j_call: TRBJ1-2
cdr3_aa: CASSLSGQGNYGYTF
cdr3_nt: TGTGCCAGCAGCCTCAGCGGACAGGGGAACTATGGCTACACCTTC

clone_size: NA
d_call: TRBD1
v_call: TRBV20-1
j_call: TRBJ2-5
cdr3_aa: CSKGDSEVETQYF
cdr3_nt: TGCAGTAAGGGGGACAGTGAAGTCGAGACCCAGTACTTC

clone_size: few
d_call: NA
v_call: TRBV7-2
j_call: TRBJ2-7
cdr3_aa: CASSLDSGRNEQYF
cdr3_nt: TGTGCCAGCAGCTTAGATTCAGGGCGCAACGAGCAGTACTTC

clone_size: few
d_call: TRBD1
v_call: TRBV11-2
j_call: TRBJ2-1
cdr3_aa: CASSYVRTGYNEQFF
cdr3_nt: TGTGCCAGCAGCTACGTCCGGACAGGCTACAATGAGCAGTTCTTC

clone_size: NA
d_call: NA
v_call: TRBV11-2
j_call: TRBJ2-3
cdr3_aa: CASSLDHGAGTDTQYF
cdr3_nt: TGTGCCAGCAGCTTAGATCATGGGGCTGGGACAGATACGCAGTATTTT

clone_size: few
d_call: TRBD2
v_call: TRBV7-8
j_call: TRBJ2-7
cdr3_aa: CASSLGGGDGYEQYF
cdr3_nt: TGTGCCAGCAGCTTAGGGGGAGGGGACGGGTACGAGCAGTACTTC

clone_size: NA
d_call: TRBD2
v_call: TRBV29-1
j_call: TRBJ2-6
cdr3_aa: CSVETSGRAGANVLTF
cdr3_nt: TGCAGCGTCGAAACTAGCGGGAGGGCTGGGGCCAACGTCCTGACTTTC

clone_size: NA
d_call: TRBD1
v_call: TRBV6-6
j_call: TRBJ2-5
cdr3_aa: CASSNRQGSETQYF
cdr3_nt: TGTGCCAGCAGCAATAGACAGGGGTCAGAGACCCAGTACTTC

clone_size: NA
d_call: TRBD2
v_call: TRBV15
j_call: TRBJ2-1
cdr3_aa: CATSRGLAVIRNEQFF
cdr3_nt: TGTGCCACCAGCAGGGGACTAGCGGTTATCCGCAATGAGCAGTTCTTC

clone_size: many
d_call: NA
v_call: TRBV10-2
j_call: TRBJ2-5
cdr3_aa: CASSVRRETQYF
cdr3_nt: TGCGCCAGCAGTGTTAGGAGAGAGACCCAGTACTTC

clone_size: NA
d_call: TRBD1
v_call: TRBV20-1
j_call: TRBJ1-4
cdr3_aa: CSARDPPHRGEFNEKLFF
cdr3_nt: TGCAGTGCTAGAGATCCGCCTCACAGGGGGGAATTTAATGAAAAACTGTTTTTT

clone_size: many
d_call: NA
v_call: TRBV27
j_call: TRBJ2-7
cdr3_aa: CASRTSESNLREQYF
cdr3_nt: TGTGCCAGCAGAACCAGCGAATCCAACCTACGGGAGCAGTACTTC

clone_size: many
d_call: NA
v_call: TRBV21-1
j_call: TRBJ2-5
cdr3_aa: CASSQGVGDQETQYF
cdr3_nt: TGTGCCAGCAGCCAAGGCGTGGGGGACCAAGAGACCCAGTACTTC

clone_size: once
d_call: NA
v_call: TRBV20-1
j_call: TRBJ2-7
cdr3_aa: CSARDRSTGRYEQYF
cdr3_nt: TGCAGTGCTAGAGATCGGTCCACGGGACGGTACGAGCAGTACTTC

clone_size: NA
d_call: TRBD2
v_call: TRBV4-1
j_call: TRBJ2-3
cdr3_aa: CASSQRTRETDTQYF
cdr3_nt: TGCGCCAGCAGCCAAAGGACTAGGGAAACAGATACGCAGTATTTT

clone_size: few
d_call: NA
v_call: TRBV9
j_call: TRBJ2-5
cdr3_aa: CASSGGAGDGEETQYF
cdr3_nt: TGTGCCAGCAGCGGGGGGGCAGGGGATGGGGAAGAGACCCAGTACTTC

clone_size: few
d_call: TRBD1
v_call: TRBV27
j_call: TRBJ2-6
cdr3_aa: CASSFIERIRGQGGANVLTF
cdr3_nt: TGTGCCAGCAGTTTCATCGAGAGAATCAGGGGGCAAGGTGGGGCCAACGTCCTGACTTTC

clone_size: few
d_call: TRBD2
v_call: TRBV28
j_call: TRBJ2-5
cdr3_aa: CASSSPPGRDDFQETQYF
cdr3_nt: TGTGCCAGCAGTTCCCCCCCCGGGAGGGACGATTTCCAAGAGACCCAGTACTTC

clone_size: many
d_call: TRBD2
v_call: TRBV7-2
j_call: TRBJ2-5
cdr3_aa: CASRPSGGRRETQYF
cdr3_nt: TGTGCCAGCAGACCCAGCGGGGGGCGCAGGGAGACCCAGTACTTC

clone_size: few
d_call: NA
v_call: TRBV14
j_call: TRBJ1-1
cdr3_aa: CASSQHRDIRTEAFF
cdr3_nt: TGTGCCAGCAGCCAGCACCGGGACATCAGGACTGAAGCTTTCTTT

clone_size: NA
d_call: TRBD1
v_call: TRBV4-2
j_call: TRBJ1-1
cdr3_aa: CASSQEEGGDRRFEAFF
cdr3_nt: TGTGCCAGCAGCCAAGAAGAGGGCGGGGACAGGAGGTTTGAAGCTTTCTTT

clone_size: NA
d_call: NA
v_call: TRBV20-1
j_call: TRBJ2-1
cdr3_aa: CSARGTGKSYNEQFF
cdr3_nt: TGCAGTGCTAGAGGAACGGGCAAGTCCTACAATGAGCAGTTCTTC

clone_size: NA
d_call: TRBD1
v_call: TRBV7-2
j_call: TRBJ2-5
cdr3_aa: CASSPRQGASETQYF
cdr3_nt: TGTGCCAGCAGCCCCCGACAGGGGGCATCAGAGACCCAGTACTTC

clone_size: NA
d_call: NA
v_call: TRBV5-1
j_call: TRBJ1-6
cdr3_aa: CASSLLSDSPLHF
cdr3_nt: TGCGCCAGCAGCTTGCTGTCGGATTCACCCCTCCACTTT

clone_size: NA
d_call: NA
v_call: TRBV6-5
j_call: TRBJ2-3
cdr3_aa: CASKQGGASTDTQYF
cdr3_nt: TGTGCCAGCAAACAGGGTGGAGCTAGCACAGATACGCAGTATTTT